This T cell receptor (beta chain) was found in a study of shared clonotypes between healthy human individuals. Study overall: Used for every donor were three CD4 naive, three CD4 memory, two CD8 naive and one CD8 memory plate.

For this clone: Antigen specificity is unknown.

Germline V gives CDR1 SEHNR, CDR2 FQNEAQ (reference sequence). The CDR3 length is 14 residues. V gave up 7 bases and J gave up 5 bases, with 15 bases separating them. Using immunoSEQ multiplex PCR, the repertoire was profiled, and TCRdb retains in-frame clones only, with some absent. The sample contains approximately 720,000 clones, about three quarters of which appear only once. General study results and limits: Despite large depth, rarefaction showed incomplete sorted-subset sequencing. Clonotypes that were shared across a handful of donors made up 4.5% to 5% of naive CD4 clonotypes.

The sample taken for sequencing was memory CD4+ T cells sorted from blood. Regarding subset: CD45RA-negative fraction. V is TRBV7-9 and J is TRBJ2-1; D remains unclear. This receptor was obtained from a woman in her thirties in good health. The CDR3 spells CASNPVRSHNEQFF. As DNA, the CDR3 is TGTGCCAGCAACCCCGTCAGGTCCCACAATGAGCAGTTCTTC.